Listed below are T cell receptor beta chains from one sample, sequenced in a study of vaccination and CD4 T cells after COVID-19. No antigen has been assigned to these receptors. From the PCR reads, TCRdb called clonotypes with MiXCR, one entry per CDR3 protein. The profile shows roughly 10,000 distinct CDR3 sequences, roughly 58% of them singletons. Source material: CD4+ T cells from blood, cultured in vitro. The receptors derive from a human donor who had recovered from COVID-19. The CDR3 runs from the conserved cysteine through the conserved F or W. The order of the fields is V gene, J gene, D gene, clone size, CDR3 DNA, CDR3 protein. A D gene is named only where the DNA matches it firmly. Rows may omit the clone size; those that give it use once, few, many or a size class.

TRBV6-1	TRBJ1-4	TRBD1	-	TGTGCCAGCAGGGCAGGGGGCCATGAAAAACTGTTTTTT	CASRAGGHEKLFF
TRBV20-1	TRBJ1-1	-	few	TGCAGTGCTAGAGGACAGTCACTAGGATTGAACACTGAAGCTTTCTTT	CSARGQSLGLNTEAFF
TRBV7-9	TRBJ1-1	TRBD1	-	TGTGCCAGCAGCTTCGGCAGGACAGGCGGTTCTGAAGCTTTCTTT	CASSFGRTGGSEAFF
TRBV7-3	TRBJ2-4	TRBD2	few	TGTGCCAGCAGCCCAGGCGGGAGGGAAATCTTC	CASSPGGREIF
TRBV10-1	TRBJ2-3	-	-	TGCGCCAGCAGTGAGTCGCCCGGGGGCACAGATACGCAGTATTTT	CASSESPGGTDTQYF
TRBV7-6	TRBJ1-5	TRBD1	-	TGTGCCAGCAGCGGGACAGCAAATCAGCCCCAGCATTTT	CASSGTANQPQHF
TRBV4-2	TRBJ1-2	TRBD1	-	TGTGCCAGCAGCCAAGATCTAGGGGGACAGGGGCATGGCTACACCTTC	CASSQDLGGQGHGYTF
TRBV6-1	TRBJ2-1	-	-	TGTGCCAGCAGTGTCGGAGCGGACCCCTACAATGAGCAGTTCTTC	CASSVGADPYNEQFF
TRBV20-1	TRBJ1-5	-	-	TGCAGTGCTAGTCCCGAGGGAGAGGGCAATCAGCCCCAGCATTTT	CSASPEGEGNQPQHF
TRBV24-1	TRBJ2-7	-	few	TGTGCCACCAGTGAGGGGGGCTTTTACGAGCAGTACTTC	CATSEGGFYEQYF
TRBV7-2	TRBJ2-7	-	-	TGTGCCAGCAGCTTAGATCGGGCTAATGCGGCCTACGAGCAGTACTTC	CASSLDRANAAYEQYF
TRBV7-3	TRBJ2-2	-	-	TGTGCCAGCAGCTTAACCCCTTTGGGGACGAACACCGGGGAGCTGTTTTTT	CASSLTPLGTNTGELFF
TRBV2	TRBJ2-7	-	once	TGTGCCAGCAGCCCAGACAGCCTAACCTACGAGCAGTACTTC	CASSPDSLTYEQYF
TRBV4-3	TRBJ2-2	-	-	TGCGCCAGCAGCCAAGAGACAGGACAGAACACCGGGGAGCTGTTTTTT	CASSQETGQNTGELFF
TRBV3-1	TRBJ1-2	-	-	TGTGCCAGCAGCCAAGTTCCGGGGGCGAGCTATGGCTACACCTTC	CASSQVPGASYGYTF
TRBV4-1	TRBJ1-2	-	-	TGCGCCAGCAGCCAATTGACTCTAGGGACCGGGGGCGGCTACACCTTC	CASSQLTLGTGGGYTF
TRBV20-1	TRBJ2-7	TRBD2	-	TGCAGTGCTAGAAGCTTATCGGGACTAGCGGGAACCTACGAGCAGTACTTC	CSARSLSGLAGTYEQYF
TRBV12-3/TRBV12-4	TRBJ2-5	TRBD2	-	TGTGCCAGCACCCGACGGGGGGGGGAGACCCAGTACTTC	CASTRRGGETQYF
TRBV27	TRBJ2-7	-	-	TGTGCCAGCAGTTCGGGACGCCTGAGGGAGCAGTACTTC	CASSSGRLREQYF
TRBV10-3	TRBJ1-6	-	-	TGTGCCATCAGGGCCCTTACGGGGAATTCACCCCTCCACTTT	CAIRALTGNSPLHF
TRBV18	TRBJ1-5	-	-	TGTGCCAGCTCCAGGGTTAGCAATCAGCCCCAGCATTTT	CASSRVSNQPQHF
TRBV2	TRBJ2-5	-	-	TGTGCCAGCAATCGTTTGGTCCAAGAGACCCAGTACTTC	CASNRLVQETQYF
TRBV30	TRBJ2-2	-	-	TGTGCCTGGAATAGGGGGGGCGGCACCGGGGAGCTGTTTTTT	CAWNRGGGTGELFF
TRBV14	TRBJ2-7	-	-	TGTGCCAGCAGCTCCGAGGTCGGCAGGGGCTTCCACGAGCAGTACTTC	CASSSEVGRGFHEQYF
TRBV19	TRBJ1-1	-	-	TGTGCCAGTAGCAGCCGGAGCACTGAAGCTTTCTTT	CASSSRSTEAFF
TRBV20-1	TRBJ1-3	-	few	TGCAGTGCTAGTCGGGGCAGGGGTCCTGGAAACACCATATATTTT	CSASRGRGPGNTIYF
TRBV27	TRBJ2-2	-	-	TGTGCCAGCAGTCCACGTTCTAGGCTTTCTACCCATAGGGAGCTGTTTTTT	CASSPRSRLSTHRELFF
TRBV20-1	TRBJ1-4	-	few	TGCAGTGCTGGACATGCAACTAATGAAAAACTGTTTTTT	CSAGHATNEKLFF
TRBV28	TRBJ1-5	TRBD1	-	TGTGCCAGCAGTGACCCGGACAGGGGCAATCAGCCCCAGCATTTT	CASSDPDRGNQPQHF
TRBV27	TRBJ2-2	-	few	TGTGCCAGCAGTTTTGATGCCGGGGAGCTGTTTTTT	CASSFDAGELFF
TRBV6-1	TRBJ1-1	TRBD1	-	TGTGCCAGCAGCGTAACAGGGGGTCGGACTGAAGCTTTCTTT	CASSVTGGRTEAFF
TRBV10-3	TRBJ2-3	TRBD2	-	TGTGCCTCCAAGAGCCCTAGCGGGAGTGAAACAGATACGCAGTATTTT	CASKSPSGSETDTQYF
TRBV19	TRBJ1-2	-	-	TGTGCCAGTAGCCCGAGGCACTATGGCTACACCTTC	CASSPRHYGYTF
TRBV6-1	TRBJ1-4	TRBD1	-	TGTGCCAGCAGTCGGACAGGGAATGAAAAACTGTTTTTT	CASSRTGNEKLFF
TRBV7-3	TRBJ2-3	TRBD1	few	TGTGCCAGCAGCCCGTTGGACAGGGTAGGGGATACGCAGTATTTT	CASSPLDRVGDTQYF
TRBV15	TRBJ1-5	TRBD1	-	TGTGCCACCAGGGCTGGCTTCACAGGGGCCGTTCAGCCCCAGCATTTT	CATRAGFTGAVQPQHF
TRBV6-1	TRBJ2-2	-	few	TGTGCCAGCCACCCCGGGTCTAGTAGCACCGGGGAGCTGTTTTTT	CASHPGSSSTGELFF
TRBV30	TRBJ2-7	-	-	TGTGCCTGGAGTTCTGGGACGAGGGAGCAGTACTTC	CAWSSGTREQYF
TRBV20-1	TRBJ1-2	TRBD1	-	TGTACGAGTGAGGGGACAGGGGAAGGCTACACCTTC	CTSEGTGEGYTF
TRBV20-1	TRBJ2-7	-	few	TGCAGTGCTTTGGCCTACGAGCAGTACTTC	CSALAYEQYF
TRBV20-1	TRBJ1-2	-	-	TGCAGTGCTAGGACTGTGGGTCCTTATGGCTACACCTTC	CSARTVGPYGYTF